The rows below give T cell receptor beta chains drawn from one sample of a study of shared clonotypes between healthy human individuals. TCRdb's table, derived via immunoSEQ multiplex PCR, lists solely in-frame clones and lacks some. The sample records roughly 1,100,000 clones, approximately 70% being singletons. What was sequenced was memory CD4+ T cells sorted from blood. These TCRs come from a man between 18 and 29 years old in good health. CDR3s include the opening cysteine and the closing phenylalanine or tryptophan. The D gene is left open where the match is weak. Size values are once, few and many counts, or a class for expanded clones, and some rows have none.

v_call: TRBV5-4
j_call: TRBJ2-4
d_call: TRBD1
clone_size: -
cdr3_aa: CASSLETGGKGNIQYF
cdr3_nt: TGTGCCAGCAGCTTGGAGACAGGGGGCAAGGGAAACATTCAGTACTTC

v_call: TRBV5-1
j_call: TRBJ2-3
d_call: -
clone_size: once
cdr3_aa: CASSSEQGRTLYF
cdr3_nt: TGCGCCAGCAGCTCTGAACAGGGTCGAACTTTATATTTT

v_call: TRBV6-6
j_call: TRBJ2-5
d_call: -
clone_size: -
cdr3_aa: CASSYGTRETQYF
cdr3_nt: TGTGCCAGCAGTTATGGGACAAGGGAGACCCAGTACTTC

v_call: TRBV28
j_call: TRBJ2-1
d_call: TRBD2
clone_size: -
cdr3_aa: CASRGSGSFNEQFF
cdr3_nt: TGTGCCAGCAGAGGTAGCGGGAGCTTCAATGAGCAGTTCTTC

v_call: TRBV5-1
j_call: TRBJ2-7
d_call: TRBD2
clone_size: -
cdr3_aa: CASSLAVAGDLTYEQYF
cdr3_nt: TGCGCCAGCAGCTTGGCGGTAGCGGGGGATCTAACCTACGAGCAGTACTTC

v_call: TRBV5-1
j_call: TRBJ2-1
d_call: -
clone_size: -
cdr3_aa: CASSFKVEQFF
cdr3_nt: TGCGCCAGCAGCTTTAAAGTTGAGCAGTTCTTC

v_call: TRBV27
j_call: TRBJ2-7
d_call: TRBD2
clone_size: -
cdr3_aa: CASSLGGRGYEQYF
cdr3_nt: TGTGCCAGCAGTTTAGGAGGGAGGGGCTACGAGCAGTACTTC

v_call: TRBV2
j_call: TRBJ1-2
d_call: -
clone_size: many
cdr3_aa: CASSGGSNYGYTF
cdr3_nt: TGTGCCAGCAGTGGAGGCAGCAACTATGGCTACACCTTC

v_call: TRBV4-2
j_call: TRBJ2-2
d_call: -
clone_size: once
cdr3_aa: CASSQDGAGSGTGELFF
cdr3_nt: TGTGCCAGCAGCCAAGATGGCGCCGGGTCGGGCACCGGGGAGCTGTTTTTT

v_call: TRBV2
j_call: TRBJ2-7
d_call: TRBD1
clone_size: few
cdr3_aa: CASTQDRGPYEQYF
cdr3_nt: TGTGCCAGCACCCAGGACAGGGGTCCGTACGAGCAGTACTTC

v_call: TRBV21-1
j_call: TRBJ2-1
d_call: -
clone_size: -
cdr3_aa: CASSRITAFPYNEQFF
cdr3_nt: TGTGCCAGCAGCAGGATAACTGCGTTCCCCTACAATGAGCAGTTCTTC

v_call: TRBV7-2
j_call: TRBJ2-7
d_call: -
clone_size: -
cdr3_aa: CASSLVNGNYEQYF
cdr3_nt: TGTGCCAGCAGCTTAGTAAACGGAAACTACGAGCAGTACTTC

v_call: TRBV19
j_call: TRBJ2-5
d_call: -
clone_size: -
cdr3_aa: CASSLEGTRGWETQYF
cdr3_nt: TGTGCCAGTAGTCTAGAGGGGACCCGTGGCTGGGAGACCCAGTACTTC

v_call: TRBV25-1
j_call: TRBJ2-5
d_call: -
clone_size: -
cdr3_aa: CASSSQFGGETQYF
cdr3_nt: TGTGCCAGCAGTTCCCAGTTTGGGGGCGAGACCCAGTACTTC

v_call: TRBV6-1
j_call: TRBJ2-5
d_call: -
clone_size: -
cdr3_aa: CASKTTVQETQYF
cdr3_nt: TGTGCCAGCAAGACGACGGTACAAGAGACCCAGTACTTC

v_call: TRBV11-2
j_call: TRBJ2-3
d_call: -
clone_size: -
cdr3_aa: CASSIRLSAGTDTQYF
cdr3_nt: TGTGCCAGCAGCATAAGACTATCCGCCGGCACAGATACGCAGTATTTT

v_call: TRBV7-9
j_call: TRBJ1-2
d_call: TRBD1
clone_size: -
cdr3_aa: CASSPGTAKGYGYTF
cdr3_nt: TGTGCCAGCTCCCCCGGGACAGCTAAAGGCTATGGCTACACCTTC

v_call: TRBV19
j_call: TRBJ1-1
d_call: -
clone_size: -
cdr3_aa: CASSIQGQTEAFF
cdr3_nt: TGTGCCAGTAGTATTCAGGGCCAGACTGAAGCTTTCTTT

v_call: TRBV2
j_call: TRBJ2-3
d_call: -
clone_size: -
cdr3_aa: CASSESGVSTDTQYF
cdr3_nt: TGTGCCAGCAGTGAATCGGGGGTTAGCACAGATACGCAGTATTTT

v_call: TRBV29-1
j_call: TRBJ2-3
d_call: TRBD2
clone_size: -
cdr3_aa: CSVIRGGGNTDTQYF
cdr3_nt: TGCAGCGTGATTAGGGGCGGGGGAAACACAGATACGCAGTATTTT

v_call: TRBV5-1
j_call: TRBJ2-2
d_call: -
clone_size: -
cdr3_aa: CASSLEGRDTGELFF
cdr3_nt: TGCGCCAGCAGTTTAGAGGGCCGGGACACCGGGGAGCTGTTTTTT

v_call: TRBV5-1
j_call: TRBJ2-5
d_call: TRBD2
clone_size: few
cdr3_aa: CASSLAFYGGAIVKTQYF
cdr3_nt: TGCGCCAGCAGCTTGGCCTTTTACGGGGGGGCCATTGTAAAGACCCAGTACTTC

v_call: TRBV7-9
j_call: TRBJ2-2
d_call: -
clone_size: -
cdr3_aa: CASSLHLQTGELFF
cdr3_nt: TGTGCCAGCAGCCTACACCTACAAACCGGGGAGCTGTTTTTT

v_call: TRBV9
j_call: TRBJ1-2
d_call: -
clone_size: -
cdr3_aa: CASSVDGGYYGYTF
cdr3_nt: TGTGCCAGCAGCGTAGATGGAGGGTACTATGGCTACACCTTC

v_call: TRBV5-1
j_call: TRBJ2-1
d_call: -
clone_size: -
cdr3_aa: CASSLQGLNEQFF
cdr3_nt: TGCGCCAGCAGCTTGCAGGGGCTCAATGAGCAGTTCTTC

v_call: TRBV10-3
j_call: TRBJ2-3
d_call: TRBD2
clone_size: -
cdr3_aa: CAISESGGGDTQYF
cdr3_nt: TGTGCCATCAGTGAGAGCGGGGGTGGAGATACGCAGTATTTT

v_call: TRBV6-5
j_call: TRBJ2-3
d_call: TRBD2
clone_size: -
cdr3_aa: CASRAGSLTDTQYF
cdr3_nt: TGTGCCAGCAGAGCGGGGAGTCTCACAGATACGCAGTATTTT

v_call: TRBV18
j_call: TRBJ2-1
d_call: -
clone_size: -
cdr3_aa: CASSPLAEDSYNEQFF
cdr3_nt: TGTGCCAGCTCCCCCCTGGCGGAGGACAGCTACAATGAGCAGTTCTTC

v_call: TRBV29-1
j_call: TRBJ2-7
d_call: -
clone_size: -
cdr3_aa: CSGRRSYEQYF
cdr3_nt: TGCAGCGGCCGACGGTCCTACGAGCAGTACTTC

v_call: TRBV5-1
j_call: TRBJ1-1
d_call: -
clone_size: -
cdr3_aa: CASSFLPREGTEAFF
cdr3_nt: TGCGCCAGCAGCTTCCTGCCTCGGGAGGGCACTGAAGCTTTCTTT

v_call: TRBV28
j_call: TRBJ2-7
d_call: -
clone_size: -
cdr3_aa: CASSLIRGHEQYF
cdr3_nt: TGTGCCAGCAGTTTAATACGAGGGCACGAGCAGTACTTC

v_call: TRBV18
j_call: TRBJ1-1
d_call: -
clone_size: -
cdr3_aa: CASSRNLDVNTEAFF
cdr3_nt: TGTGCCAGCTCGAGGAATTTGGATGTTAACACTGAAGCTTTCTTT

v_call: TRBV19
j_call: TRBJ2-5
d_call: -
clone_size: -
cdr3_aa: CASSVGPLPQETQYF
cdr3_nt: TGTGCCAGTAGTGTCGGACCCCTCCCGCAAGAGACCCAGTACTTC

v_call: TRBV5-8
j_call: TRBJ1-1
d_call: -
clone_size: -
cdr3_aa: CASSLGTQNTEAFF
cdr3_nt: TGTGCCAGCAGCTTGGGGACACAGAACACTGAAGCTTTCTTT

v_call: TRBV4-1
j_call: TRBJ2-5
d_call: TRBD2
clone_size: -
cdr3_aa: CASSPPGAGGWETQYF
cdr3_nt: TGCGCCAGCAGCCCCCCAGGCGCGGGGGGTTGGGAGACCCAGTACTTC

v_call: TRBV28
j_call: TRBJ1-3
d_call: -
clone_size: few
cdr3_aa: CASSLLSNTIYF
cdr3_nt: TGTGCCAGCAGTTTATTATCAAACACCATATATTTT

v_call: TRBV5-1
j_call: TRBJ2-7
d_call: TRBD2
clone_size: -
cdr3_aa: CASSLNLAGFYEQYF
cdr3_nt: TGCGCCAGCAGCTTGAATCTAGCGGGATTCTACGAGCAGTACTTC

v_call: TRBV7-6
j_call: TRBJ2-2
d_call: -
clone_size: -
cdr3_aa: CASSLAVSTGELFF
cdr3_nt: TGTGCCAGCAGCTTAGCGGTCAGCACCGGGGAGCTGTTTTTT

v_call: TRBV5-4
j_call: TRBJ2-5
d_call: TRBD2
clone_size: few
cdr3_aa: CASSRETSGGLGQTQYF
cdr3_nt: TGTGCCAGCAGCCGGGAGACTAGCGGGGGGCTGGGACAGACCCAGTACTTC

v_call: TRBV10-3
j_call: TRBJ1-1
d_call: -
clone_size: -
cdr3_aa: CAISSLNTEAFF
cdr3_nt: TGTGCCATCAGTAGCCTGAACACTGAAGCTTTCTTT

v_call: TRBV7-9
j_call: TRBJ2-5
d_call: -
clone_size: -
cdr3_aa: CASSSIALLETQYF
cdr3_nt: TGTGCCAGCAGCTCTATAGCGCTTCTTGAGACCCAGTACTTC

v_call: TRBV7-7
j_call: TRBJ2-1
d_call: TRBD2
clone_size: few
cdr3_aa: CASSLGRENYNEQFF
cdr3_nt: TGTGCTAGCAGCTTAGGGCGGGAGAACTACAATGAGCAGTTCTTC

v_call: TRBV5-3
j_call: TRBJ2-3
d_call: -
clone_size: -
cdr3_aa: CARSFGRRGRDTQYF
cdr3_nt: TGTGCCAGAAGCTTTGGTCGCAGGGGGAGGGATACGCAGTATTTT

v_call: TRBV5-6
j_call: TRBJ1-1
d_call: -
clone_size: many
cdr3_aa: CASSLDNSGVTEAFF
cdr3_nt: TGTGCCAGCAGCTTGGATAATTCAGGGGTCACTGAAGCTTTCTTT

v_call: TRBV6-5
j_call: TRBJ2-1
d_call: TRBD1
clone_size: once
cdr3_aa: CASRTGGAYNEQFF
cdr3_nt: TGTGCCAGCAGAACAGGGGGAGCCTACAATGAGCAGTTCTTC

v_call: TRBV6-6
j_call: TRBJ2-1
d_call: TRBD2
clone_size: -
cdr3_aa: CASSSSGRAFYNEQFF
cdr3_nt: TGTGCCAGCAGTTCGAGCGGGAGGGCCTTCTACAATGAGCAGTTCTTC

v_call: TRBV19
j_call: TRBJ1-6
d_call: TRBD1
clone_size: once
cdr3_aa: CASRGTGENSPLHF
cdr3_nt: TGTGCCAGTAGAGGGACAGGGGAAAATTCACCCCTCCACTTT

v_call: TRBV5-1
j_call: TRBJ2-1
d_call: -
clone_size: -
cdr3_aa: CASSLTAELSEQFF
cdr3_nt: TGCGCCAGCAGCTTAACGGCAGAGCTAAGTGAGCAGTTCTTC

v_call: TRBV7-9
j_call: TRBJ2-3
d_call: -
clone_size: -
cdr3_aa: CASSPAMDTQYF
cdr3_nt: TGTGCCAGCAGCCCGGCTATGGATACGCAGTATTTT